Listed here are 10 T cell receptor beta chains from one sample, sequenced in a study of blood T cells in healthy people across ages. Primed by a sample-barcoded 5' primer and a J-beta primer mix, a second PCR proceeded for about 6 to 12 cycles. A single record per CDR3 protein comes from TCRdb applying MiXCR to the 5' RACE reads. The data contain about 1.8 million distinct CDR3 sequences, around half of them singletons. Sequencing input: blood. These receptors were obtained from a woman between 40 and 55 years old in good health.

The rearrangement links TRBV9 to TRBJ2-1; 9 bases agree with TRBD1. V was pared by 4 bases and J by 8 bases, with 10 bases of the junction left unmatched. The CDR3 runs 15 residues. The germline CDR1 and CDR2 sequences are SGDLS and YYNGEE. The CDR3 region is CASSPGTGRLDEQFF. For the CDR3, the DNA is TGTGCCAGCAGCCCCGGGACAGGGAGGCTCGATGAGCAGTTCTTC.

This chain links TRBV11-2 with TRBJ2-1, with 7 bases matching TRBD2. The CDR3 covers 14 residues. With V trimmed by 5 bases and J by 6 bases, 7 bases remained unmatched. CDR1 is SGHAT, CDR2 FQNNGV, per germline. The CDR3 loop is CASSNLGGINEQFF. CDR3 in DNA: TGTGCCAGCAGCAACCTCGGGGGGATCAATGAGCAGTTCTTC. Complete variable domain (other parts from reference TRBV11-2 and TRBJ2-1): EAGVAQSPRYKIIEKRQSVAFWCNPISGHATLYWYQQILGQGPKLLIQFQNNGVVDDSQLPKDRFSAERLKGVDSTLKIQPAKLEDSAVYLCASSNLGGINEQFFGPGTRLTVL.

As for this clonotype: One end of the junction varies from germline; a read error may be responsible. The chain combines TRBV12-3 or TRBV12-4 with TRBJ2-1; D is ambiguous. This CDR3 is 16 amino acids long. The CDR3 protein is CASIPPDGRVYNGQFF. In DNA form, the CDR3 reads TGTGCCAGCATCCCCCCCGACGGCCGCGTATACAATGGGCAGTTCTTC.

Concerning this clonotype itself: An end of the junction differs from the germline gene, which may be a read error. The rearrangement uses TRBV20-1 and TRBJ1-2, with D perhaps matching TRBD1 (6 bases). CDR3 length: 12 residues. The V gene's germline CDR1 is DFQATT and CDR2 SNEGSKA (reference sequence). CDR3 residues: CSARDNNHGYTF. The CDR3 bases are TGCAGTGCCCGGGACAATAACCATGGCTACACCTTC.

V is TRBV5-1 and J is TRBJ2-5, with TRBD1 matching 12 bases. TRBJ2-7 explains the end of the DNA better; the J call may be wrong. The CDR3 is made up of 14 amino acids. Per the germline V gene, CDR1 is SGHRS and CDR2 is YFSETQ. The CDR3 here is CASSQGTGGLEQYF. The CDR3 nucleotides are TGCGCCAGCAGCCAGGGGACAGGGGGCCTCGAGCAGTACTTC.

V is TRBV7-2 and J is TRBJ1-6; no definite D call. Trimming shortened V by 4 bases and J by 10 bases, and 11 bases separated the two germline ends. CDR3 length equals 13 residues. Germline V gives CDR1 SGHTA, CDR2 FQGNSA. CDR3 sequence reads: CASSSIPTSPLHF. The CDR3 nucleotides are TGTGCCAGCAGCTCCATCCCTACCTCACCCCTCCACTTT.

V is TRBV7-2 and J is TRBJ2-6, with TRBD1 matching 7 bases. The ends lost 4 bases at V and 3 bases at J; junction bases unmatched: 12. This CDR3 is 18 amino acids long. Germline values: CDR1 SGHTA, CDR2 FQGNSA. The CDR3: CASSSPGTARFGANVLTF. CDR3 sequence (DNA): TGTGCCAGCAGCTCGCCCGGGACAGCTCGGTTTGGGGCCAACGTCCTGACTTTC.

This clonotype appeared once. The chain couples TRBV29-1 to TRBJ2-2, with no clear D. CDR3 length equals 13 residues. Germline V CDR1 and CDR2: SQVTM, ANQGSEA. V lost 3 bases and J 0 bases, leaving 5 bases between the germline ends. CDR3 in DNA: TGCAGCGTTGACTTGGCGAACACCGGGGAGCTGTTTTTT. This translates into CSVDLANTGELFF.

A few counts support this clonotype. CDR3 DNA: TGCAGCGTTTTTCTCCCCGGGACAACTAGAGGAGAGACCCAGTACTTC. Translated, it gives CSVFLPGTTRGETQYF. This rearrangement joins TRBV29-1 to TRBJ2-5; D might be TRBD1 (6 bases). This CDR3 contains 16 residues. V lost 5 bases and J lost 4, with 23 bases in between. Germline lookup yields CDR1 SQVTM and CDR2 ANQGSEA.

Only a few counts were recorded for this clonotype. The chain recombines TRBV30 with TRBJ2-5, with D tentatively TRBD1 (6 bases). The DNA end favors TRBJ2-7, so the J call may be wrong. Germline CDR1 is GTSNPN and CDR2 is SVGIG (reference sequence). The CDR3 extends over 10 amino acids. The CDR3 coding sequence is TGTGCCTCCCGAGGGGGCGAGCAGTACTTC. Amino acids: CASRGGEQYF.